The entry below describes one T cell receptor (beta chain). The sample originates from a study of T-cell memory formation after mild COVID-19. Trimming shortened V by 3 bases and J by 0 bases, and 15 bases separated the two germline ends. The CDR3 loop spans 16 amino acids. CDR1 is SGHDN and CDR2 is FVKESK in the germline V gene. MiXCR was run by TCRdb on the 5' RACE reads, yielding one entry per CDR3 protein. Of about 600,000 distinct CDR3 sequences detected, about a fifth appear once; the ten largest clones hold about 8.4%. The sequenced sample consisted of PBMCs or a T cell subset sorted from them (not recorded which). The V call is TRBV14, the J call TRBJ2-7, with D perhaps given as TRBD1 or TRBD2 (5 bases each). This receptor was identified in an adult woman who had mild COVID-19 (a few samples of this study predate the infection). Cell type and time point are not known. CDR3 sequence (DNA): TGTGCCAGCAGCCAGGAGTGGGGGACCCACTCCTACGAGCAGTACTTC. Its protein is CASSQEWGTHSYEQYF.